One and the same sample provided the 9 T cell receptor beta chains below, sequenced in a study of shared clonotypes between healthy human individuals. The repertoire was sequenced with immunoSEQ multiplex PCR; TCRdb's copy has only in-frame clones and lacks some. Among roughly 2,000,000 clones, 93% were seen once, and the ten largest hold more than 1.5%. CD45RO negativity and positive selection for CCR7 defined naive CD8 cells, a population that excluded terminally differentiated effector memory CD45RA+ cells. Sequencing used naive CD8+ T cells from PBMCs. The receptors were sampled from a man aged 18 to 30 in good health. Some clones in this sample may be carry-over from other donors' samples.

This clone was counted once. The CDR3 nucleotides read TGTGCCAGCAGTTTTCATTATCCAGGGTCCTACGAGCAGTACTTC. This encodes CASSFHYPGSYEQYF. The chain combines TRBV27 with TRBJ2-7; D possibly corresponds to TRBD1 (5 bases). Germline CDR1 reads MNHEY; CDR2 reads SMNVEV (reference sequence). The CDR3 is 15 amino acids. V lost 3 bases, J lost 1 base, and 13 bases lay in between.

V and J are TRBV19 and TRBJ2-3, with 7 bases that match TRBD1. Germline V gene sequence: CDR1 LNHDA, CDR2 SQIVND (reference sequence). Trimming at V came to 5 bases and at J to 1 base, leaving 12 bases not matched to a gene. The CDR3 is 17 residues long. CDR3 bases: TGTGCCAGTAGTCTCACAGGGGTAGGATTCGGCACAGATACGCAGTATTTT. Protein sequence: CASSLTGVGFGTDTQYF.

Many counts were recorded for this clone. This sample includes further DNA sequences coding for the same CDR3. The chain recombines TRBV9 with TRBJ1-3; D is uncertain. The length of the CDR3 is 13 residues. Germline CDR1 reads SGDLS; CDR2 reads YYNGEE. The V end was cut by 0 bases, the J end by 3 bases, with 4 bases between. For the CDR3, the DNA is TGTGCCAGCAGCGTAGGTAGTGGAAACACCATATATTTT. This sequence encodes CASSVGSGNTIYF.

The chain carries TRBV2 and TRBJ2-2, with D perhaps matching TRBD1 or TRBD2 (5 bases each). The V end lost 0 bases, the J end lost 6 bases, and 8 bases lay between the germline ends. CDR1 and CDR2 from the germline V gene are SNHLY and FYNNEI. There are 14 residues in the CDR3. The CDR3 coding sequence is TGTGCCAGCAGTGAAGCGCTGGGGGCCGGGGAGCTGTTTTTT. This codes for CASSEALGAGELFF.

The CDR3 coding sequence is TGTGCCAGCAGCTTCCCACCAAGAACGAGCGTGAGAGAATCCTACGAGCAGTACTTC. Its protein product is CASSFPPRTSVRESYEQYF. The V call is TRBV7-9, the J call TRBJ2-7; D gene ambiguous. Between the trimmed V and J ends, which lost 3 bases and 1 base, there was a span of 25 bases. The CDR3 has 19 amino acids. Germline V gene sequence: CDR1 SEHNR, CDR2 FQNEAQ (reference sequence).

The CDR3, as DNA: TGTGCCAGCAGCTCCCGGACTAGCGAACAAGAGACCCAGTACTTC. The encoded protein is CASSSRTSEQETQYF. The chain is built from TRBV7-9 and TRBJ2-5, with 9 bases fitting TRBD2. CDR3 length: 15 residues. CDR1 and CDR2 from the germline V gene are SEHNR and FQNEAQ (reference sequence). V was clipped by 4 bases and J by 2 bases; unmatched bases: 5. The variable domain in full, completed from reference TRBV7-9 and TRBJ2-5, reads DTGVSQNPRHKITKRGQNVTFRCDPISEHNRLYWYRQTLGQGPEFLTYFQNEAQLEKSRLLSDRFSAERPKGSFSTLEIQRTEQGDSAMYLCASSSRTSEQETQYFGPGTRLLVL.

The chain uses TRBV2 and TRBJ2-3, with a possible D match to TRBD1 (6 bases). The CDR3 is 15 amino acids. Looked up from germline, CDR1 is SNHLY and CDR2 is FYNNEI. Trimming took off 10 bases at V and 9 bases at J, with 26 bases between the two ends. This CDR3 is CAIRGQPQNTYTQYF. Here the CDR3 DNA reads TGTGCCATCAGGGGACAACCACAAAATACGTACACGCAGTATTTT.

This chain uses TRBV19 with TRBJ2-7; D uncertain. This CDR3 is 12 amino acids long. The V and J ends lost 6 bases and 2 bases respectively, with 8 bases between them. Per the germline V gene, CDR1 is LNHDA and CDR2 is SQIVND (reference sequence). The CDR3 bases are TGTGCCAGTAGGGGCGGCACCTACGAGCAGTACTTC. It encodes CASRGGTYEQYF.

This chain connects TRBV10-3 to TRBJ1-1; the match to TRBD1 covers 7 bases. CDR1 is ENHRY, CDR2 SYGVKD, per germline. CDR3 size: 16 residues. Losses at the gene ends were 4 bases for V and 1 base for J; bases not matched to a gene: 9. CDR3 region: CAISGWDSNSNTEAFF. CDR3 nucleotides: TGTGCCATCAGTGGCTGGGACAGTAACTCGAACACTGAAGCTTTCTTT.